The rows below give T cell receptor beta chains drawn from one sample of a study of blood T cell repertoires in COVID-19. Repertoires were generated with immunoSEQ multiplex PCR, while TCRdb's copy carries only in-frame clones and drops some. The sample has 300,000 to 450,000 clones, about 89% seen once; the top ten hold about 3%. Sample: peripheral blood. These receptors were collected from a woman aged 25 to 39 with COVID-19, enrolled during active disease. CDR3s include the opening cysteine and the closing phenylalanine or tryptophan. The order of the fields is clone size, D gene, J gene, V gene, CDR3 DNA, CDR3 protein. A D gene is named only where the DNA matches it firmly. Clone size appears in some rows only: once, few, many, or a class for an expanded clone.

. | TRBD2 | TRBJ2-1 | TRBV24-1 | TGTGCCACCAGTGACCCTAGCGGGAGCTCCTACAATGAGCAGTTCTTC | CATSDPSGSSYNEQFF
. | . | TRBJ1-2 | TRBV30 | TGTGCCTGGTCCCTGACGAGGGATCGGAACACCTTC | CAWSLTRDRNTF
. | TRBD1 | TRBJ1-3 | TRBV4-1 | TGCGCCAGCAGCCACCCTCCCCGACAGGGGGAATCAAACACCATATATTTT | CASSHPPRQGESNTIYF
. | . | TRBJ1-6 | TRBV5-1 | TGCGCCAGCAGCTTTTTCCCTACTGGGGCGGCGGATTCACCCCTCCACTTT | CASSFFPTGAADSPLHF
. | TRBD1 | TRBJ2-1 | TRBV19 | TGTGCCAGTAGTGTTGCCGGACAGGGGGGAGGTGAGCAGTTCTTC | CASSVAGQGGGEQFF
. | . | TRBJ1-2 | TRBV2 | TGTGCCAGCAGTGAACTAGAGAGTAACTATGGCTACACCTTC | CASSELESNYGYTF
. | TRBD1 | TRBJ2-5 | TRBV2 | TGTGCCAGCAGTGGACAGGGGTCCGGCCAAGAGACCCAGTACTTC | CASSGQGSGQETQYF
once | . | TRBJ2-5 | TRBV6-5 | TGTGCCAGCAGTTACTCTGCGCGGGGGCAGGGAGAGACCCAGTACTTC | CASSYSARGQGETQYF
. | TRBD1 | TRBJ2-7 | TRBV27 | TGTGCCAGCAGTTTATCCAGGACAGGGACCTACGAGCAGTACTTC | CASSLSRTGTYEQYF
. | . | TRBJ1-1 | TRBV6-2/TRBV6-3 | TGTGCCAGCAGCCGGGGGGGCACTGAAGCTTTCTTT | CASSRGGTEAFF
. | TRBD1 | TRBJ2-3 | TRBV24-1 | TGTGCCACCCGACCGACAGGGGCAGATACGCAGTATTTT | CATRPTGADTQYF
. | . | TRBJ1-1 | TRBV7-8 | TGTGCCAGCAGCTCCTCAGTTCGGTTGGCGGGTACTGAAGCTTTCTTT | CASSSSVRLAGTEAFF